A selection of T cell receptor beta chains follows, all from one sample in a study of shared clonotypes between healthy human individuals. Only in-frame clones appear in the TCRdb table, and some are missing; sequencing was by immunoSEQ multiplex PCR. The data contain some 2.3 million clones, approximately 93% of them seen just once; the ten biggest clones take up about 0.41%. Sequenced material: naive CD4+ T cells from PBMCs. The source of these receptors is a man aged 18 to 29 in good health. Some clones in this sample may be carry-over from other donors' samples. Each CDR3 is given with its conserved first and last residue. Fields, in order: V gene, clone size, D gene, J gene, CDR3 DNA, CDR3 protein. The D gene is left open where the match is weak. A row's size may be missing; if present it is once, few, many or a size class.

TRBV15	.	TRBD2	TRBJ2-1	TGTGCCACCAGCAGAGTTATGGCCCGCGGGAGGACCAATGAGCAGTTCTTC	CATSRVMARGRTNEQFF
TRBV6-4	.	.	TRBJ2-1	TGTGCCAGCAGCTTGACTAGTTCCTACAATGAGCAGTTCTTC	CASSLTSSYNEQFF
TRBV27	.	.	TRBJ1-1	TGTGCCAGCAGTTTATTTAGGGGGGGGCAGAGGGCGACTGAAGCTTTCTTT	CASSLFRGGQRATEAFF
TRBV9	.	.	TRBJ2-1	TGTGCCCCACAGGGGGGGCGCCCCATCGAGTCCTGCAATGAGCAGTTCTTC	CAPQGGRPIESCNEQFF
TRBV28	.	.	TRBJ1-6	TGTGCCAGCAGTATCAGGAATTCACCCCTCCACTTT	CASSIRNSPLHF
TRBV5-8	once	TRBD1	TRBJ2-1	TGTGCCAGCAGCGCACACAGGGGATCCTACAATGAGCAGTTCTTC	CASSAHRGSYNEQFF
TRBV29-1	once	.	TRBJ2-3	TGCAGCGTTGCGCAGTCAGATACGCAGTATTTT	CSVAQSDTQYF
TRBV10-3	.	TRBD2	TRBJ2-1	TGTGCCATCAGGGAGACTAGCGGGAGGACCCATGAGCAGTTCTTC	CAIRETSGRTHEQFF
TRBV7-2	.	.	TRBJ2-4	TGTGCCAGCAGCCCCTCTCGGTCGGCAAAAAACATTCAGTACTTC	CASSPSRSAKNIQYF
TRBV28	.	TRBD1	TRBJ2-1	TGTGCCAGCAGTAAAGCAGGGGGTCGCTACAATGAGCAGTTCTTC	CASSKAGGRYNEQFF
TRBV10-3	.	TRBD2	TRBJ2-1	TGTGCCATCAGTCCCGGGACTAGCGGACTTCCCCCCTACAATGAGCAGTTCTTC	CAISPGTSGLPPYNEQFF